Each of the 8 T cell receptor beta chains below was sequenced from the same sample in a study of blood T cell repertoires in COVID-19. The assay was immunoSEQ multiplex PCR, and TCRdb's table has in-frame clones only and misses some. In the table there are about 150,000 clones, roughly 85% of which are singletons. Sequencing was done on a sample of peripheral blood. These receptors all come from a woman in her sixties or seventies with COVID-19, enrolled during active disease.

This chain uses TRBV3-1 (or the pseudogene TRBV3-2) with TRBJ2-1; 11 bases map to TRBD2. After removal of 0 bases from V and 6 bases from J, the junction contained 1 base not matched to a gene. The CDR3 sequence is 15 residues long. Germline CDR1 is LGHDT and CDR2 is YNNKEL (reference sequence). This CDR3 reads CASSQDGLAGNEQFF. The DNA for the CDR3 is TGTGCCAGCAGCCAAGATGGACTAGCGGGCAATGAGCAGTTCTTC.

The CDR3 sequence is CASISFGTAGAEAFF. The DNA for the CDR3 is TGTGCCAGCATAAGTTTCGGGACAGCGGGGGCAGAAGCTTTCTTT. V is TRBV6-5 and J is TRBJ1-1; 7 bases map to TRBD1. This CDR3 contains 15 residues. J was trimmed by 8 bases and V by 7 bases; bases with no gene match: 16. Germline assignment: CDR1 MNHEY and CDR2 SVGAGI.

This clone came up once. The chain has TRBV24-1 and TRBJ2-1, with TRBD1 as a possible D gene (5 bases). Germline V gene data show CDR1 as KGHDR and CDR2 as SFDVKD. The CDR3 extends over 13 amino acids. V was shortened by 10 bases and J by 5 bases, with 14 bases between the two germline ends. This CDR3 reads CATGTDRNNEQFF. The CDR3 region has the DNA TGTGCCACAGGAACAGACAGAAACAATGAGCAGTTCTTC.

The chain has TRBV12-3 or TRBV12-4 and TRBJ1-2, with a possible D match to TRBD1 (5 bases). The CDR3 covers 13 residues. The V end lost 8 bases, the J end lost 7 bases, and 17 bases lay between the germline ends. The CDR3 protein is CASRGAGKRGYTF. Here the CDR3 DNA reads TGTGCCAGCCGAGGGGCGGGGAAGCGTGGCTACACCTTC.

The CDR3 DNA sequence: TGTGCCAGCAGCTTCGCGCGGGAAGAGACCCAGTACTTC. It yields the protein CASSFAREETQYF. The chain couples TRBV7-2 to TRBJ2-5; possibly TRBD2 for D (5 bases). The CDR3 length is 13 residues. Germline assignment: CDR1 SGHTA and CDR2 FQGNSA. Trimming removed 3 bases from V and 3 bases from J, with 8 bases in between.

The chain has TRBV18 and TRBJ1-3; possible D gene TRBD1, 5 bases. There are 18 residues in the CDR3. CDR1 is KGHSH and CDR2 is LQKENI in the germline V gene. Trimming removed 3 bases at V and 0 bases at J, with 18 bases between. The CDR3 spells CASSPATARSFSGNTIYF. The CDR3 DNA sequence: TGTGCCAGCTCACCGGCGACAGCGCGATCCTTCTCTGGAAACACCATATATTTT.

V gene TRBV28 combines with J gene TRBJ1-5, with 10 nucleotides matching TRBD1. The CDR3 is 21 amino acids. V shed 6 bases, J shed 0 bases, and the junction held 20 bases outside the gene matches. The germline V gene has CDR1 MDHEN and CDR2 SYDVKM. The CDR3 DNA reads TGTGCCAGCAGCGCGCGACGTGGGACAGGGGATAATAAATATAGCAATCAGCCCCAGCATTTT. The encoded protein is CASSARRGTGDNKYSNQPQHF. Together with reference TRBV28 and TRBJ1-5, the CDR3 gives the full variable domain: DVKVTQSSRYLVKRTGEKVFLECVQDMDHENMFWYRQDPGLGLRLIYFSYDVKMKEKGDIPEGYSVSREKKERFSLILESASTNQTSMYLCASSARRGTGDNKYSNQPQHFGDGTRLSIL.

The chain has TRBV7-9 and TRBJ1-1, with D tentatively TRBD1 (6 bases). The germline V and J ends were trimmed by 6 bases and 0 bases, with 17 bases remaining between them. The germline V gene encodes CDR1 SEHNR and CDR2 FQNEAQ (reference sequence). This CDR3 has 16 amino acids. The CDR3 DNA follows: TGTGCCAGCAGGGATACGGACAGCACCATGAACACTGAAGCTTTCTTT. This codes for CASRDTDSTMNTEAFF.